This T cell receptor (beta chain) was found in a study of T cells in Graves' hyperthyroidism and ophthalmopathy. From RNA transcripts, TCR beta CDR3 regions were amplified. Primed by the HTBI set, a first-round RT-PCR was run on the TCR CDR3. TCRdb re-called the multiplex PCR reads with MiXCR, one entry per CDR3 protein. This sample yields a few hundred thousand distinct CDR3 sequences, of which roughly an eighth are seen a single time; roughly 33% belongs to the top ten. Germline-derived CDR1 and CDR2 are SGDLS and YYNGEE. Unmatched junction bases numbered 9, after V lost 4 bases and J lost 6 bases. This CDR3 is built from 14 residues. This clonotype was recorded many times. In the ophthalmopathy cohort, Clinical Activity Score was at least 3, NOSPECS grade at least 4, and duration under 3 months.

The TCR was taken from a woman in her 40s with Graves' ophthalmopathy. The chain is built from TRBV9 and TRBJ1-1; 7 nucleotides agree with TRBD1. Sequences were obtained from blood. CDR3 sequence: CASSLTGSSAEAFF. The CDR3 DNA is TGTGCCAGCAGCCTGACAGGGTCTTCGGCTGAAGCTTTCTTT. Full variable domain (outside the CDR3, taken from reference TRBV9 and TRBJ1-1): DSGVTQTPKHLITATGQRVTLRCSPRSGDLSVYWYQQSLDQGLQFLIQYYNGEERAKGNILERFSAQQFPDLHSELNLSSLELGDSALYFCASSLTGSSAEAFFGQGTRLTVV.